The clone carrying this T cell receptor beta chain has at least ten counts. Its cognate antigen is unknown. The data stem from a study of T cells in Graves' hyperthyroidism and ophthalmopathy. At the level of the study: Peripheral blood collection took place at initial diagnosis, before any treatment.

Whole-study findings and limits: Researchers found most expanded thyroid clonotypes above 0.001 in blood as well.

Germline CDR1 and CDR2: LNHDA and SQIVND (reference sequence). The CDR3 runs 16 residues. V lost 8 bases to trimming and J lost 0 bases, with 17 bases between them. Each 10 ml fresh peripheral blood draw supplied the PBMCs. The TCR beta CDR3 regions underwent amplification using RNA transcripts as the source. When the TCR CDR3 underwent first-round RT-PCR, the HTBI primer set was used. MiXCR, applied by TCRdb to the multiplex PCR reads, yields one record per CDR3 protein. The repertoire holds hundreds of thousands of distinct CDR3 sequences, with roughly 14% as singletons. The TCR was taken from a man aged 18 to 30 with Graves' ophthalmopathy. What was sequenced was blood. The V call is TRBV19, the J call TRBJ1-3; the D is unclear. The CDR3 loop is CASQEAGGNSGNTIYF. In DNA, the CDR3 is TGTGCCAGTCAGGAGGCTGGCGGGAACTCTGGAAACACCATATATTTT.